The next 12 T cell receptor beta chains were all read from a single sample in a study of blood T cell repertoires in COVID-19. The table came from immunoSEQ multiplex PCR; TCRdb's copy has only in-frame clones and leaves some out. The sample lists approximately 330,000 clones; around 86% were seen once. What was sequenced was PBMCs or T cells enriched from blood (not recorded which). These receptors were obtained from a woman between 40 and 50 years old with acute COVID-19.

The chain is built from TRBV28 and TRBJ1-4; D is uncertain. CDR3 size: 16 residues. Looked up from germline, CDR1 is MDHEN and CDR2 is SYDVKM. The ends were cut back, 6 bases at V and 0 bases at J, with 14 bases in the middle. The CDR3 here is CASRGETSTTNEKLFF. DNA of the CDR3: TGTGCCAGCAGGGGAGAAACTTCTACAACTAATGAAAAACTGTTTTTT.

The chain is built from TRBV9 and TRBJ1-1, with 12 nucleotides matching TRBD1. The length of the CDR3 is 15 residues. V was pared by 0 bases and J by 4 bases, with 1 base of the junction left unmatched. CDR1 SGDLS and CDR2 YYNGEE come from the germline V gene. In DNA, the CDR3 is TGTGCCAGCAGCGTAGCGGGACAGGGGGCCACTGAAGCTTTCTTT. It is translated as CASSVAGQGATEAFF.

The chain employs TRBV29-1 and TRBJ1-4; the D is unclear. This CDR3 is built from 14 residues. Trimming left V 5 bases short and J 0 bases short, with 10 bases between. Germline-derived CDR1 and CDR2 are SQVTM and ANQGSEA. This CDR3 is CSVIQQATNEKLFF. The CDR3 nucleotides read TGCAGCGTTATACAACAAGCAACTAATGAAAAACTGTTTTTT. The full variable domain, with the rest looked up from reference TRBV29-1 and TRBJ1-4, is SAVISQKPSRDICQRGTSLTIQCQVDSQVTMMFWYRQQPGQSLTLIATANQGSEATYESGFVIDKFPISRPNLTFSTLTVSNMSPEDSSIYLCSVIQQATNEKLFFGSGTQLSVL.

The chain employs TRBV3-1 (or the pseudogene TRBV3-2) and TRBJ1-4; D unresolved. Germline loops: CDR1 LGHDT, CDR2 YNNKEL (reference sequence). This CDR3 contains 19 residues. The germline V and J ends were trimmed by 1 base and 0 bases, with 18 bases remaining between them. CDR3 loop: CASSQVSVRTISTNEKLFF. In DNA, the CDR3 is TGTGCCAGCAGCCAAGTCAGTGTCCGAACTATATCAACTAATGAAAAACTGTTTTTT.

Comment on this clone: Additional DNA sequences in this sample encode the identical CDR3. V and J are TRBV4-3 and TRBJ1-2, with D perhaps matching TRBD1 (6 bases). The V end was cut by 0 bases, the J end by 4 bases, with 6 bases between. There are 13 residues in the CDR3. CDR1 is LGHNA and CDR2 is YSLEER in the germline V gene. CDR3 protein: CASSQDRGYGYTF. Here the CDR3 DNA reads TGCGCCAGCAGCCAAGACAGGGGCTATGGCTACACCTTC.

This rearrangement joins TRBV28 to TRBJ1-1; TRBD1 might be the D (6 bases). In germline, CDR1 is MDHEN, CDR2 SYDVKM. This CDR3 is 16 amino acids long. Trimming cost V 5 bases and J 2 bases, with 18 bases left between them. This CDR3 is CASSRALGGGNTEAFF. In nucleotides, the CDR3 is TGTGCCAGCAGTCGGGCCTTAGGGGGTGGTAACACTGAAGCTTTCTTT.

The chain recombines TRBV7-9 with TRBJ2-3; no clear D gene. The CDR3 loop spans 15 amino acids. V lost 1 base and J 1 base, leaving 9 bases between the germline ends. CDR1 is SEHNR, CDR2 FQNEAQ, per germline (reference sequence). The CDR3 nucleotides are TGTGCCAGCAGCTTAGGCGATGTGGGCACAGATACGCAGTATTTT. This translates into CASSLGDVGTDTQYF.

The chain has TRBV6-6 and TRBJ1-3; the D is unclear. CDR1 MNHNY and CDR2 SVGAGI come from the germline V gene (reference sequence). Trimming stripped 6 bases from V and 0 bases from J, with 9 bases between. This CDR3 has 14 residues. This CDR3 is CASSLGDSGNTIYF. CDR3 DNA sequence: TGTGCCAGCAGCCTAGGAGACTCTGGAAACACCATATATTTT.

V is TRBV2 and J is TRBJ2-2, with 10 bases that match TRBD2. Losses at the gene ends were 3 bases for V and 1 base for J; bases not matched to a gene: 2. CDR1 is SNHLY and CDR2 is FYNNEI in the germline V gene. This CDR3 has 16 residues. The CDR3 here is CASSESSGRNTGELFF. CDR3 nucleotide sequence: TGTGCCAGCAGTGAGTCTAGCGGGAGGAACACCGGGGAGCTGTTTTTT.

This chain connects TRBV5-1 to TRBJ1-5; the D gene is possibly TRBD1 (5 bases). Germline V gene lookup returns CDR1 SGHRS and CDR2 YFSETQ. Deletions cut 0 bases from V and 4 bases from J, with 8 bases between. CDR3 length: 14 residues. CDR3 bases: TGCGCCAGCAGCTTGGTTGCAGGGAATCAGCCCCAGCATTTT. Translated, it gives CASSLVAGNQPQHF.

The genes are TRBV7-2 and TRBJ2-7; 7 bases agree with TRBD1. Germline CDR1 SGHTA, CDR2 FQGNSA. Trimming cost V 5 bases and J 2 bases; bases outside gene matches: 3. The CDR3 has 13 residues. CDR3 sequence: CASSQGGPYEQYF. The CDR3 nucleotides read TGTGCCAGCAGCCAAGGGGGCCCCTACGAGCAGTACTTC.

V and J are TRBV6-5 and TRBJ1-1; D is perhaps TRBD1 (6 bases). Looked up from germline, CDR1 is MNHEY and CDR2 is SVGAGI. Deletions cut 5 bases from V and 5 bases from J, with 12 bases between. There are 13 residues in the CDR3. The CDR3, as DNA: TGTGCCAGCAGTCCGCACAGGGTAACTGAAGCTTTCTTT. Protein product: CASSPHRVTEAFF.